The next 5 T cell receptor beta chains were all read from a single sample in a study of blood T cell repertoires in COVID-19. Profiling relied on immunoSEQ multiplex PCR, and the TCRdb table lists in-frame clones only, not all of them. The data hold 250,000 or so clones, with roughly 86% observed a single time. Material: peripheral blood. The receptors were sampled from a man aged 40-50 years with active or convalescent COVID-19.

This clone was counted once. The rearrangement uses TRBV2 and TRBJ1-1; D ambiguous. V lost 5 bases and J 6 bases, leaving 7 bases between the germline ends. The CDR3 length is 11 residues. From germline, CDR1 is SNHLY and CDR2 FYNNEI. CDR3 loop: CASSIASEAFF. The CDR3 DNA reads as TGTGCCAGCAGTATAGCATCTGAAGCTTTCTTT. Looking up the rest from reference TRBV2 and TRBJ1-1 gives the full variable domain: EPEVTQTPSHQVTQMGQEVILRCVPISNHLYFYWYRQILGQKVEFLVSFYNNEISEKSEIFDDQFSVERPDGSNFTLKIRSTKLEDSAMYFCASSIASEAFFGQGTRLTVV.

CDR3 bases: TGCAGTGCTAGTCCAGGGGGCGGGTTGAACACTGAAGCTTTCTTT. The encoded protein is CSASPGGGLNTEAFF. The chain uses TRBV20-1 and TRBJ1-1; 8 positions match TRBD1. Germline trimming cut 3 bases from V and 0 bases from J; bases unmatched to any gene: 6. The length of the CDR3 is 15 residues. CDR1 is DFQATT and CDR2 is SNEGSKA in the germline V gene (reference sequence).

V gene TRBV28 combines with J gene TRBJ1-2; D gene ambiguous. The CDR3 consists of 15 residues. Deletions cut 5 bases from V and 4 bases from J, with 17 bases between. Germline values: CDR1 MDHEN, CDR2 SYDVKM. CDR3 protein: CASSLPSPRPYGYTF. Written as DNA, the CDR3 is TGTGCCAGCAGTCTCCCCTCCCCTAGGCCCTATGGCTACACCTTC.

V gene TRBV4-2 combines with J gene TRBJ2-7; 8 bases map to TRBD1. Looked up from germline, CDR1 is LGHNA and CDR2 is YNFKEQ. The CDR3 contains 16 residues. J was trimmed by 7 bases and V by 5 bases; bases with no gene match: 16. The CDR3 sequence is CASSNRQGPTPQEQYF. The CDR3 region has the DNA TGTGCCAGCAGCAATCGACAGGGGCCTACCCCCCAAGAGCAGTACTTC.

The J gene is TRBJ2-7, the V gene TRBV24-1, with D unclear. The germline V gene encodes CDR1 KGHDR and CDR2 SFDVKD. CDR3 size: 14 residues. The germline V and J ends were trimmed by 0 bases and 3 bases, with 8 bases remaining between them. The CDR3 nucleotides read TGTGCCACCAGTGATTTGCCTGTTTTCTACGAGCAGTACTTC. It codes for CATSDLPVFYEQYF.